This TCR beta chain appears in the sequencing data of a study of tumor and adjacent non-tumor tissue in lung cancer. Whole-study context: Around 4.4 million productive TCRbeta reads were obtained per sample on average.

TCRbeta libraries were built with three rounds of nested PCR, modified from ARM-PCR. TCRdb passed the multiplex PCR reads through MiXCR, listing each CDR3 protein once. The sample shows under 75,000 distinct CDR3 sequences, around 70% of them seen only once. No cell sorting was done before RNA was extracted from the tissue. Distant lung tissue was collected more than 3 cm away from the tumor edge. Study conclusions and caveats: Normal lung showed higher cumulative top 100 clone frequency than tumor.

This clonotype was detected many times. Its antigen remains unidentified. The CDR3 has 16 residues. The V gene's germline CDR1 is SGHDT and CDR2 YYEEEE. The junction had 13 bases not matched to a gene; V was cut back by 4 bases and J by 5 bases. Material for sequencing was distant non-tumor lung tissue. This clonotype was sampled from a woman between 45 and 65 years old with non-small cell lung cancer. The chain combines TRBV5-6 with TRBJ2-5, with 8 bases identical to TRBD2. The chain's CDR3 is CASSRAPGLDSETQYF. CDR3 coding DNA: TGTGCCAGCAGCCGGGCCCCGGGACTAGATTCGGAGACCCAGTACTTC. The entire variable domain, with the rest obtained from reference TRBV5-6 and TRBJ2-5, is as follows: DAGVTQSPTHLIKTRGQQVTLRCSPKSGHDTVSWYQQALGQGPQFIFQYYEEEERQRGNFPDRFSGHQFPNYSSELNVNALLLGDSALYLCASSRAPGLDSETQYFGPGTRLLVL.